Reported below is one TCR beta chain. Its target is not known. The CDR3 length is 15 residues. V was pared by 5 bases and J by 6 bases, with 10 bases of the junction left unmatched. Germline loops: CDR1 SNHLY, CDR2 FYNNEI. The data are from a study of shared clonotypes between healthy human individuals. Sequencing used immunoSEQ multiplex PCR; TCRdb keeps in-frame clones, though not all of them. This sample has 2 million or so clones, with just under 95% found just once. Study-wide points: Shared across a few donors were around 5% of the naive CD4 clonotypes.

CD45RO negativity and positive selection for CCR7 defined naive CD8 cells, a population that excluded terminally differentiated effector memory CD45RA+ cells. None of the donors, who were healthy HIV-negative adults, had recently had acute infections or vaccinations. Sequenced input: naive CD8+ T cells sorted from blood. The clonotype was recovered from a young man in good health. The chain recombines TRBV2 with TRBJ2-3; 8 bases fit TRBD1. CDR3 sequence (DNA): TGTGCCAGCAGTCCAACCAGGGGGCCCTTGGATACGCAGTATTTT. This codes for CASSPTRGPLDTQYF.